These 19 T cell receptor beta chains were all obtained from the same sample, sequenced in a study of blood T cell repertoires in COVID-19. Assay used: immunoSEQ multiplex PCR; TCRdb lists only in-frame clones, some missing. The repertoire includes 350,000 to 500,000 clones, over 75% of them detected once, and less than 1.5% sits in the top ten. Source material: PBMCs or T cells enriched from blood (not recorded which). These receptors were taken from a woman in her late teens or twenties who had been exposed to COVID-19.

The J gene is TRBJ2-6, the V gene TRBV5-4; a weak D match, TRBD2 (6 bases). Germline CDR1 and CDR2: SGHNT and YYREEE (reference sequence). Trimming shortened V by 7 bases and J by 2 bases, and 13 bases separated the two germline ends. CDR3 size: 15 residues. CDR3 DNA: TGTGCCAGCCACCCTTGGGGGGCTGGGGCCAACGTCCTGACTTTC. Translation: CASHPWGAGANVLTF.

The chain carries TRBV7-2 and TRBJ2-7, with D possibly TRBD2 on 5 matching bases. From germline, CDR1 is SGHTA and CDR2 FQGNSA. The CDR3 sequence is 14 residues long. Trimming shortened V by 5 bases and J by 2 bases, and 13 bases separated the two germline ends. CDR3 residues: CASSGLAGTYEQYF. CDR3 in DNA: TGTGCCAGCAGCGGTCTGGCGGGCACCTACGAGCAGTACTTC.

This clone was observed a handful of times. The gene calls are TRBV11-2 and TRBJ2-7; no firm D call. Trimming pared 2 bases from V and 2 bases from J, leaving 4 bases between. The CDR3 sequence is 12 residues long. Looked up from germline, CDR1 is SGHAT and CDR2 is FQNNGV. CDR3 DNA: TGTGCCAGCAGCTTACCAACCTACGAGCAGTACTTC. This gives the protein CASSLPTYEQYF.

This chain uses TRBV23-1 with TRBJ2-7; TRBD1 agrees at 9 bases. TRBV23-1 falls under the ORF class, with uncertain function. The CDR3 loop spans 15 amino acids. The trim removed 4 bases at V and 2 bases at J, leaving 6 bases unmatched. This CDR3 is CASSPSGQGTYEQYF. For the CDR3, the DNA is TGCGCCAGCAGTCCCTCGGGACAGGGAACCTACGAGCAGTACTTC.

The chain is built from TRBV9 and TRBJ2-7; a possible D gene is TRBD1 (5 bases). The germline V and J ends were trimmed by 3 bases and 0 bases, with 19 bases remaining between them. The CDR3 contains 17 residues. The germline CDR1 and CDR2 sequences are SGDLS and YYNGEE. The CDR3 loop is CASSAFPGHPDSYEQYF. Here the CDR3 DNA reads TGTGCCAGCAGCGCATTCCCAGGGCACCCAGACTCCTACGAGCAGTACTTC. Supplemented by reference TRBV9 and TRBJ2-7, the full variable domain reads DSGVTQTPKHLITATGQRVTLRCSPRSGDLSVYWYQQSLDQGLQFLIQYYNGEERAKGNILERFSAQQFPDLHSELNLSSLELGDSALYFCASSAFPGHPDSYEQYFGPGTRLTVT.

The rearrangement uses TRBV24-1 and TRBJ1-2, with unresolved D. Trimming removed 5 bases from V and 4 bases from J, with 13 bases in between. Germline V gives CDR1 KGHDR, CDR2 SFDVKD. The CDR3 is 14 amino acids. CDR3 DNA sequence: TGTGCCACCAGTGCCGGAGGTCCAGGCTATGGCTACACCTTC. Translation gives CATSAGGPGYGYTF.

The chain carries TRBV5-4 and TRBJ2-4, with 9 bases matching TRBD2. After removal of 2 bases from V and 4 bases from J, the junction contained 1 base not matched to a gene. This CDR3 is 14 amino acids long. Germline CDR1 and CDR2: SGHNT and YYREEE (reference sequence). CDR3: CASSFLAGKNIQYF. The CDR3 nucleotides are TGTGCCAGCAGCTTTCTAGCGGGGAAAAACATTCAGTACTTC. Supplemented by reference TRBV5-4 and TRBJ2-4, the full variable domain reads ETGVTQSPTHLIKTRGQQVTLRCSSQSGHNTVSWYQQALGQGPQFIFQYYREEENGRGNFPPRFSGLQFPNYSSELNVNALELDDSALYLCASSFLAGKNIQYFGAGTRLSVL.

The J gene is TRBJ1-2, the V gene TRBV2; 9 bases are a match to TRBD1. The CDR3 is 17 residues long. Losses at the gene ends were 8 bases for V and 4 bases for J; bases not matched to a gene: 17. Germline CDR1 reads SNHLY; CDR2 reads FYNNEI. The CDR3 DNA reads as TGTGCCAGCTATCCTCCCCAGTGGACAGGGGATGTCTATGGCTACACCTTC. Its translation: CASYPPQWTGDVYGYTF. The variable domain in full, completed from reference TRBV2 and TRBJ1-2, reads EPEVTQTPSHQVTQMGQEVILRCVPISNHLYFYWYRQILGQKVEFLVSFYNNEISEKSEIFDDQFSVERPDGSNFTLKIRSTKLEDSAMYFCASYPPQWTGDVYGYTFGSGTRLTVV.

This clone has a single count. This chain uses TRBV4-3 with TRBJ1-3, with TRBD1 identical over 11 bases. This CDR3 region has 15 residues. Germline V gene sequence: CDR1 LGHNA, CDR2 YSLEER. Unmatched junction bases numbered 1, after V lost 4 bases and J lost 2 bases. The CDR3 DNA reads as TGCGCCAGCAGCCCGGGACAGGGGGCTGGAAACACCATATATTTT. This sequence encodes CASSPGQGAGNTIYF.

This sequence joins TRBV24-1 and TRBJ2-3; tentative D call: TRBD1 (7 bases). The CDR3 is 17 amino acids. V was pared by 1 base and J by 2 bases, with 15 bases between. Germline values: CDR1 KGHDR, CDR2 SFDVKD. This chain's CDR3 is CATSDFTPGGPTDTQYF. The CDR3 DNA reads as TGTGCCACCAGTGATTTCACCCCAGGGGGGCCCACAGATACGCAGTATTTT.

The chain joins TRBV19 to TRBJ2-5; 10 bases are a match to TRBD2. The CDR3 covers 16 residues. V lost 3 bases and J lost 2; bases outside the gene matches: 6. The germline V gene encodes CDR1 LNHDA and CDR2 SQIVND (reference sequence). The CDR3 DNA sequence: TGTGCCAGTAGTATGTCTAGCGGGAGAGGACAAGAGACCCAGTACTTC. Translation gives CASSMSSGRGQETQYF.

This rearrangement joins TRBV25-1 to TRBJ2-5, with D possibly matching TRBD2 (5 bases). CDR1 MGHDK and CDR2 SYGVNS come from the germline V gene. The CDR3 consists of 14 residues. Trimming took 1 base from V and 2 from J, leaving 8 bases between them. The CDR3 here is CASSELEGQETQYF. The CDR3 region has the DNA TGTGCCAGCAGTGAATTAGAGGGACAAGAGACCCAGTACTTC.

This chain uses TRBV20-1 with TRBJ1-5; a weak D match, TRBD1 (5 bases). The V end was cut by 6 bases, the J end by 5 bases, with 8 bases between. The V gene's germline CDR1 is DFQATT and CDR2 SNEGSKA (reference sequence). The CDR3 spans 11 residues. CDR3 sequence (DNA): TGCAGTGCAAGGGGCGATCAGCCCCAGCATTTT. Amino acid sequence: CSARGDQPQHF.

This chain uses TRBV27 with TRBJ2-2, with D maybe TRBD2 (6 bases). Germline-derived CDR1 and CDR2 are MNHEY and SMNVEV (reference sequence). Trimming pared 7 bases from V and 3 bases from J, leaving 18 bases between. The CDR3 loop spans 16 amino acids. The DNA of the CDR3 is TGTGCCAGCACCTCCTATTTACTAGCTGACACCGGGGAGCTGTTTTTT. Amino acids: CASTSYLLADTGELFF.

The chain is built from TRBV28 and TRBJ2-7; 12 bases line up with TRBD2. The CDR3 length is 14 residues. Trimming took 3 bases from V and 5 from J; bases not matched to a gene: 2. Germline V gives CDR1 MDHEN, CDR2 SYDVKM. The CDR3 protein is CASSFSSGRDEQYF. The CDR3 nucleotides read TGTGCCAGCAGTTTTTCTAGCGGGAGGGACGAGCAGTACTTC.

The V call is TRBV3-1 (or the pseudogene TRBV3-2), the J call TRBJ1-3, with D possibly TRBD1 on 6 matching bases. Trimming pared 2 bases from V and 9 bases from J, leaving 17 bases between. CDR3 length equals 15 residues. Germline assignment: CDR1 LGHDT and CDR2 YNNKEL (reference sequence). The CDR3 spells CASSQSRTATVTIYF. As DNA, the CDR3 is TGTGCCAGCAGCCAATCTCGGACAGCCACCGTCACCATATATTTT.

The chain carries TRBV10-3 and TRBJ1-1, with D tentatively TRBD1 (6 bases). The CDR3 is 13 residues long. The germline V gene encodes CDR1 ENHRY and CDR2 SYGVKD. Trimming pared 11 bases from V and 1 base from J, leaving 14 bases between. CDR3 bases: TGTGCCTCGAACGGACAGCCGAACACTGAAGCTTTCTTT. This sequence encodes CASNGQPNTEAFF.

The chain carries TRBV9 and TRBJ2-1; the match to TRBD2 covers 7 bases. This CDR3 region has 15 residues. Germline trimming cut 3 bases from V and 0 bases from J; bases unmatched to any gene: 3. Germline CDR1 reads SGDLS; CDR2 reads YYNGEE. CDR3 bases: TGTGCCAGCAGCGCAGCGGGGAGCTCCTACAATGAGCAGTTCTTC. Protein: CASSAAGSSYNEQFF.

The chain recombines TRBV3-1 (or the pseudogene TRBV3-2) with TRBJ1-3; D is unclear. The CDR3 is 15 amino acids. V gave up 1 base and J gave up 4 bases, with 11 bases separating them. In germline, CDR1 is LGHDT, CDR2 YNNKEL (reference sequence). The CDR3 is CASSQGSGSGNTIYF. The CDR3 nucleotides are TGTGCCAGCAGCCAAGGTTCAGGTTCGGGAAACACCATATATTTT.